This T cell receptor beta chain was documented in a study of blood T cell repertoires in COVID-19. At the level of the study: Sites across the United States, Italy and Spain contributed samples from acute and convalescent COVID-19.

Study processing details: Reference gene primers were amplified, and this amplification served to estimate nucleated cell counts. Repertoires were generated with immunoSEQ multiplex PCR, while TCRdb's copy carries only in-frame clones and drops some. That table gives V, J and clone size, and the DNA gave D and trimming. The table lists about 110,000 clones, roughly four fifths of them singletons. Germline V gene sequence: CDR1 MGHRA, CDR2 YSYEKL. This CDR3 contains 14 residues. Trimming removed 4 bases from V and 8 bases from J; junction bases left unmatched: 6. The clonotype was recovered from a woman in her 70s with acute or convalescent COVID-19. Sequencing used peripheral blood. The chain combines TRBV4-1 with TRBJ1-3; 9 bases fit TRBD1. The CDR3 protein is CASSRTGGVDTIYF. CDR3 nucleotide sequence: TGCGCCAGCAGCCGCACAGGGGGCGTAGACACCATATATTTT.